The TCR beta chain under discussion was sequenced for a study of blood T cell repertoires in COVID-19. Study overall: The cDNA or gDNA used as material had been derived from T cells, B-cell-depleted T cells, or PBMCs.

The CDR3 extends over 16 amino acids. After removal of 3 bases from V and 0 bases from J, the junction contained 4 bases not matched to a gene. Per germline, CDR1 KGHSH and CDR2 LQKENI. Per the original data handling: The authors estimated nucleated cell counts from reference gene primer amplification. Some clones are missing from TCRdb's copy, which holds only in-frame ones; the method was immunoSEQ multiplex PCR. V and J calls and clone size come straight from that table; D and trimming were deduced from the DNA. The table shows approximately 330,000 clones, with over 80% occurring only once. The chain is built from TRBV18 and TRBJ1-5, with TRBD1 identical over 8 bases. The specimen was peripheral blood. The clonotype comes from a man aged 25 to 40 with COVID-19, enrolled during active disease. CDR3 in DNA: TGTGCCAGCTCACCTGGGACAGGATATAGCAATCAGCCCCAGCATTTT. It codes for CASSPGTGYSNQPQHF.